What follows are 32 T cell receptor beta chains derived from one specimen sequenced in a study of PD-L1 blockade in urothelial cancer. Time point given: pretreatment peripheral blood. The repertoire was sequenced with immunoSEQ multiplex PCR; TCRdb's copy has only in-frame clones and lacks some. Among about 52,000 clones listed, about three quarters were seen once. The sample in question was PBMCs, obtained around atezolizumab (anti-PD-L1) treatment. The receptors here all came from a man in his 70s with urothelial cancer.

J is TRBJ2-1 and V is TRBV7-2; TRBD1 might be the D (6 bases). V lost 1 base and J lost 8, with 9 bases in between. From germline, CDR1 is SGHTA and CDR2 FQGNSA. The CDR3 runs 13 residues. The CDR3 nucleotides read TGTGCCAGCAGCTTAGTCAGGGGTGATGAGCAGTTCTTC. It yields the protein CASSLVRGDEQFF.

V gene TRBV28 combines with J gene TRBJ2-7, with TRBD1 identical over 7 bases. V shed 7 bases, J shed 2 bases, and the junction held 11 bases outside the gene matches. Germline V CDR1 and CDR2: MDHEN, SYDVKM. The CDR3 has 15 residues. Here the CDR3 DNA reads TGTGCCAGCACCCCCTCGGACAGGCAAACCTACGAGCAGTACTTC. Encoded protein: CASTPSDRQTYEQYF.

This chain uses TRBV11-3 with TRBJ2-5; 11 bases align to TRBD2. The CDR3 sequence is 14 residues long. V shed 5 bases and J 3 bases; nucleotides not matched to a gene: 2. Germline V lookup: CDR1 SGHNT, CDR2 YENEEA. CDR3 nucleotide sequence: TGTGCCAGCAGCCCGGGACTAGCGGAAGAGACCCAGTACTTC. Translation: CASSPGLAEETQYF.

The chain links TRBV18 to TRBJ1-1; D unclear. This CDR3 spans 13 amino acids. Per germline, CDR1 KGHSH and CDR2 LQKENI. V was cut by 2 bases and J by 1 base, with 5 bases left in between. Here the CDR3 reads CASSPTANTEAFF. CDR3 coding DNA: TGTGCCAGCTCACCAACAGCGAACACTGAAGCTTTCTTT.

CDR3 nucleotides: TGCAGCGTTGAAGATTTATTTCAGGGCAATGAAGCTTTCTTT. Its protein is CSVEDLFQGNEAFF. The rearrangement links TRBV29-1 to TRBJ1-1, with D possibly matching TRBD1 (5 bases). This CDR3 is 14 amino acids long. The germline gives CDR1 SQVTM, CDR2 ANQGSEA. V gave up 0 bases and J gave up 7 bases, with 15 bases separating them.

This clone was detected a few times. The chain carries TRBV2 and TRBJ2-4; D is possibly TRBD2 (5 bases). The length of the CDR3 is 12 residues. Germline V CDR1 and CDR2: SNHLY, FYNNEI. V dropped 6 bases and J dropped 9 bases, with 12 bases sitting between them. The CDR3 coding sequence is TGTGCCAGCAGGGAGGAAGGCGGCATTCAGTACTTC. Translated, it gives CASREEGGIQYF.

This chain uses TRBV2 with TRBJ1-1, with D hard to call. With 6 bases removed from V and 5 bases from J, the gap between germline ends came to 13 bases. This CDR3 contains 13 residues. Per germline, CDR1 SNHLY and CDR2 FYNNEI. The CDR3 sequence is CASRPDWRTEAFF. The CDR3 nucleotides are TGTGCCAGCAGACCGGATTGGCGGACTGAAGCTTTCTTT.

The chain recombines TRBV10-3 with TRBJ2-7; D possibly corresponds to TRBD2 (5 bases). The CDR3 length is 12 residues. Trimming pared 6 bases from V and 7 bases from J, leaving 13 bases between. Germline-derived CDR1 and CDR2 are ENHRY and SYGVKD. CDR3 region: CAISDGVGEQYF. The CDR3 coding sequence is TGTGCCATCAGCGACGGGGTGGGTGAGCAGTACTTC.

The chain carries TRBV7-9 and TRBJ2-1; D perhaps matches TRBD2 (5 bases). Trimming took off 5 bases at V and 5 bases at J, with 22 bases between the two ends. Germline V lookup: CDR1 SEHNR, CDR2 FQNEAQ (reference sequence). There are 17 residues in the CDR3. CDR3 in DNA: TGTGCCAGCAGCCAGCTGGCAGGACCGAGGGTGAACAATGAGCAGTTCTTC. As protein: CASSQLAGPRVNNEQFF.

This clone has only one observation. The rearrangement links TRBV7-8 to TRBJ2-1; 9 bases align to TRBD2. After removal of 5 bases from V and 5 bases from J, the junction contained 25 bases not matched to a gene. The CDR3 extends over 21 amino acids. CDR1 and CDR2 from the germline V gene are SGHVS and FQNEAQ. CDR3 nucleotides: TGTGCCAGCAGCCCCCTCAACAGGGGAACTAGCGGGCCTGCAGGTAACAATGAGCAGTTCTTC. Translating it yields CASSPLNRGTSGPAGNNEQFF.

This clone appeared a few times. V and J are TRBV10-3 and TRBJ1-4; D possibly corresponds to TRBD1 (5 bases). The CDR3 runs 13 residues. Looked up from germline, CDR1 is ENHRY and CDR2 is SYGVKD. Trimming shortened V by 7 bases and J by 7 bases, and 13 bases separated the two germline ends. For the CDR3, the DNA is TGTGCCATCAAGGCCAGGGAATCTGAAAAACTGTTTTTT. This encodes CAIKARESEKLFF.

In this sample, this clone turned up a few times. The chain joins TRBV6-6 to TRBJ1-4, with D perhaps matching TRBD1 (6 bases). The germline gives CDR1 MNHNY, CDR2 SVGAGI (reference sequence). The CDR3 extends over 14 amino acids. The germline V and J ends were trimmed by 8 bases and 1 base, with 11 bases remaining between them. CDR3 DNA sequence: TGTGCCAGCGGACGAGGGGGAACTAATGAAAAACTGTTTTTT. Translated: CASGRGGTNEKLFF.

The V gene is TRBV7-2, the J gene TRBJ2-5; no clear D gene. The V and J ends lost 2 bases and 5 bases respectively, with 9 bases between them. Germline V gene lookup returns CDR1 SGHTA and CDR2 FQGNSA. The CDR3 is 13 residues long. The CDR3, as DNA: TGTGCCAGCAGCTTAAGCGTAACGGAGACCCAGTACTTC. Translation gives CASSLSVTETQYF.

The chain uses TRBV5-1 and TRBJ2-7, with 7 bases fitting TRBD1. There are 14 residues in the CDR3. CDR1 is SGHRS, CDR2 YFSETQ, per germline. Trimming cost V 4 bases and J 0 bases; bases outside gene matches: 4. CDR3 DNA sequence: TGCGCCAGCAGCCTCCGGGACAGCTCCTACGAGCAGTACTTC. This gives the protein CASSLRDSSYEQYF.

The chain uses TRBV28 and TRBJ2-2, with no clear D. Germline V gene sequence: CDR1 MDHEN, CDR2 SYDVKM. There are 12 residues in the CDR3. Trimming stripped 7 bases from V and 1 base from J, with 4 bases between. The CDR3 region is CASTGNTGELFF. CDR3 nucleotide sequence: TGTGCCAGCACAGGGAACACCGGGGAGCTGTTTTTT.

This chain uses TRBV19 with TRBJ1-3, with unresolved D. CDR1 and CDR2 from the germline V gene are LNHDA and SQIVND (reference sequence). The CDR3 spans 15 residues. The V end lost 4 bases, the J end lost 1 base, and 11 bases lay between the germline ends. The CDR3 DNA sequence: TGTGCCAGTAGTACCTCGACTGCATCTGGAAACACCATATATTTT. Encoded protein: CASSTSTASGNTIYF.

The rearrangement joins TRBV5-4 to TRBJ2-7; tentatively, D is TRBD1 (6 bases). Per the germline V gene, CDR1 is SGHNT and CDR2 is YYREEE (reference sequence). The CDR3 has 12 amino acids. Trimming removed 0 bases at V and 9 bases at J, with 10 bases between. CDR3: CASSLADSVQYF. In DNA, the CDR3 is TGTGCCAGCAGCTTGGCGGACAGCGTGCAGTACTTC.

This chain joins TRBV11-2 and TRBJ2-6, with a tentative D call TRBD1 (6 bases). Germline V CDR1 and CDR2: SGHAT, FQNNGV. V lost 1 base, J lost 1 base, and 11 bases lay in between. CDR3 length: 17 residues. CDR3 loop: CASSLGRTASGANVLTF. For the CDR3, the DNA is TGTGCCAGCAGCTTAGGACGGACAGCGTCTGGGGCCAACGTCCTGACTTTC. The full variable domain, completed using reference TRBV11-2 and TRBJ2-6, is EAGVAQSPRYKIIEKRQSVAFWCNPISGHATLYWYQQILGQGPKLLIQFQNNGVVDDSQLPKDRFSAERLKGVDSTLKIQPAKLEDSAVYLCASSLGRTASGANVLTFGAGSRLTVL.

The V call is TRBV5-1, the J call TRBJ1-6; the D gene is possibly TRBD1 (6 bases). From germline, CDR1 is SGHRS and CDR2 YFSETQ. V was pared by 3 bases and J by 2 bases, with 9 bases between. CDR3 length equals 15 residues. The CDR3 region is CASSSGQTYNSPLHF. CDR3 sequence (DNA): TGCGCCAGCAGCTCCGGACAGACCTATAATTCACCCCTCCACTTT.

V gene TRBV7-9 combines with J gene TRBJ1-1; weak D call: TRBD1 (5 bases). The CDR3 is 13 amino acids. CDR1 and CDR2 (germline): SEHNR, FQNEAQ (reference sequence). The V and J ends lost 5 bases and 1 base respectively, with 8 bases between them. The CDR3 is CASSHDRNTEAFF. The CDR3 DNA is TGTGCCAGCAGCCATGACAGGAACACTGAAGCTTTCTTT. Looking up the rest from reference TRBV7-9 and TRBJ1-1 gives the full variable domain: DTGVSQNPRHKITKRGQNVTFRCDPISEHNRLYWYRQTLGQGPEFLTYFQNEAQLEKSRLLSDRFSAERPKGSFSTLEIQRTEQGDSAMYLCASSHDRNTEAFFGQGTRLTVV.

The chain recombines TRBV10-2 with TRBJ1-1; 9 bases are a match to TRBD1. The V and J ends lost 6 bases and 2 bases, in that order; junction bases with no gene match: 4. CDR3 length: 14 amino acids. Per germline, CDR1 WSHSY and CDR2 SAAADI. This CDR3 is CASRGQGRNTEAFF. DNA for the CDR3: TGCGCCAGCAGGGGACAGGGTCGCAACACTGAAGCTTTCTTT.

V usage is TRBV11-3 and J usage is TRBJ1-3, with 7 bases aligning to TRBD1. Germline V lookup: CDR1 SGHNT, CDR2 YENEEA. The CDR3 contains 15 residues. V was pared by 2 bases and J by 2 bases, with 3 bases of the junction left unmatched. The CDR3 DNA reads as TGTGCCAGCAGCTTATCGGGACAGACTGGAAACACCATATATTTT. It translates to CASSLSGQTGNTIYF.

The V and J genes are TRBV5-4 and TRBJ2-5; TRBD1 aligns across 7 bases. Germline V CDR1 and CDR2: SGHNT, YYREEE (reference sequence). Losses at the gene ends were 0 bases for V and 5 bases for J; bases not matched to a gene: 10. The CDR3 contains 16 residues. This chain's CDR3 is CASSLASTGLGETQYF. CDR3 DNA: TGTGCCAGCAGCTTGGCTTCGACAGGGTTAGGGGAGACCCAGTACTTC.

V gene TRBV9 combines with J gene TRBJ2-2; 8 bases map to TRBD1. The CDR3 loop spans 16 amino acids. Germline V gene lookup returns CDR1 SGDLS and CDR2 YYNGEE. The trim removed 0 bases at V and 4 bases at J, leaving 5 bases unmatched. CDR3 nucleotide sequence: TGTGCCAGCAGCGTAGGAGTCAGGGGGCGCACCGGGGAGCTGTTTTTT. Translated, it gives CASSVGVRGRTGELFF.

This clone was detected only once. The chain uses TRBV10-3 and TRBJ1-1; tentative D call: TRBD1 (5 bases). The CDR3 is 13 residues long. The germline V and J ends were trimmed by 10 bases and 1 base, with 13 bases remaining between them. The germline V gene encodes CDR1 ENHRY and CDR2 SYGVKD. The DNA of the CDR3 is TGTGCCACCCAGCTAGGGGAGAACACTGAAGCTTTCTTT. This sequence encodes CATQLGENTEAFF.

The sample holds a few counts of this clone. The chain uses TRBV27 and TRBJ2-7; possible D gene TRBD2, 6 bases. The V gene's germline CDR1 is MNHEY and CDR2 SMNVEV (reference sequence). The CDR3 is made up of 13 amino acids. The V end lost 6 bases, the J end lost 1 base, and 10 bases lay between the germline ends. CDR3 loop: CASRLAASYEQYF. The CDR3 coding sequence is TGTGCCAGCAGACTAGCAGCTTCCTACGAGCAGTACTTC.

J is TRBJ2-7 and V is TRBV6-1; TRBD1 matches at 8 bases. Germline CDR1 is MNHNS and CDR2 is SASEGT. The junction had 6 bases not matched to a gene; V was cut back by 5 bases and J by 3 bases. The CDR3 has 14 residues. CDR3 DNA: TGTGCCAGCAGTCCTACGACAGGGGTCTACGAGCAGTACTTC. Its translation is CASSPTTGVYEQYF.

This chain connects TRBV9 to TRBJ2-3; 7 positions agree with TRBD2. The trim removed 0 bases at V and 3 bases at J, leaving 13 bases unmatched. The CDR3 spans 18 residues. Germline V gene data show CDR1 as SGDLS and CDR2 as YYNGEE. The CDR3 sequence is CASSVATGRAGATDTQYF. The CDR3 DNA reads TGTGCCAGCAGCGTAGCTACGGGGAGGGCGGGAGCGACAGATACGCAGTATTTT. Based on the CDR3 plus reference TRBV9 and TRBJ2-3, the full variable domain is DSGVTQTPKHLITATGQRVTLRCSPRSGDLSVYWYQQSLDQGLQFLIQYYNGEERAKGNILERFSAQQFPDLHSELNLSSLELGDSALYFCASSVATGRAGATDTQYFGPGTRLTVL.

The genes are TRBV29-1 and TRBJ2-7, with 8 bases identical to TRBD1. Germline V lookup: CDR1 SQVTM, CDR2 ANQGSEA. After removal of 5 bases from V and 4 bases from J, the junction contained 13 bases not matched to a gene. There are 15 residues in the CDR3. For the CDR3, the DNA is TGCAGCGTTACTGAACGGACAGGGAGGCATTACGAGCAGTACTTC. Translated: CSVTERTGRHYEQYF.

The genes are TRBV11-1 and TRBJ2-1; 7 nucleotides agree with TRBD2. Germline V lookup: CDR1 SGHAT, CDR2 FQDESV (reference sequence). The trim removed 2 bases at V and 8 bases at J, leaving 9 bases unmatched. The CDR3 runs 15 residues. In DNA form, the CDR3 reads TGTGCCAGCAGCTTACGGTCGGGGGGAGCGCATGAGCAGTTCTTC. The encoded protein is CASSLRSGGAHEQFF.

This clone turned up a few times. The chain's CDR3 is CASSLGQTGLRSHEQFF. CDR3 sequence (DNA): TGCGCCAGCAGCTTGGGACAGACGGGACTCCGTTCCCATGAGCAGTTCTTC. The J gene is TRBJ2-1, the V gene TRBV5-1; the D gene is possibly TRBD2 (6 bases). The V end lost 0 bases, the J end lost 8 bases, and 21 bases lay between the germline ends. The CDR3 is made up of 17 amino acids. The germline gives CDR1 SGHRS, CDR2 YFSETQ.

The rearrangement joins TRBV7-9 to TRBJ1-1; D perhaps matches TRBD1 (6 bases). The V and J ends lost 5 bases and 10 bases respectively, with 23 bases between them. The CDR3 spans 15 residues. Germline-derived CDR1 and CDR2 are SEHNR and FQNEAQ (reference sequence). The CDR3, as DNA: TGTGCCAGCAGCCCCCGGGGGGGCGAGGGTATAGGAGCTTTCTTT. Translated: CASSPRGGEGIGAFF.